The source of this TCR beta chain is a study of cytomegalovirus exposure and HLA in healthy donors. Turning to the study itself: The 90 to 150 validation repertoires matched the 650 to 850 first-cohort repertoires in platform, a later analysis reported. Overall study findings and caveats: Per published reports, the classifier diagnosed cytomegalovirus status with high specificity and sensitivity. A subsequent analysis found that TCR clusters from the first cohort also tended to co-occur in the 120 or so validation repertoires, with approximately 95% of cluster scores above 0. Cytomegalovirus-associated status was assigned to about 180 TCR beta chains.

As regards this clone: Its specificity is unknown.

Trimming removed 8 bases from V and 2 bases from J, with 6 bases in between. The germline V gene encodes CDR1 MNHEY and CDR2 SVGAGI. The CDR3 contains 11 residues. Sequencing was performed with immunoSEQ multiplex PCR; in TCRdb, only in-frame clones are kept and a portion is missing. The sample includes hundreds of thousands of clones, 75% to 90% of them seen just once. The chain has TRBV6-5 and TRBJ1-2, with TRBD1 as a possible D gene (6 bases). This TCR came from a woman aged 18-29 years in good health and CMV-seronegative. Material for sequencing was PBMCs. DNA of the CDR3: TGTGCCAGCGGACAGAACTATGGCTACACCTTC. It specifies CASGQNYGYTF.